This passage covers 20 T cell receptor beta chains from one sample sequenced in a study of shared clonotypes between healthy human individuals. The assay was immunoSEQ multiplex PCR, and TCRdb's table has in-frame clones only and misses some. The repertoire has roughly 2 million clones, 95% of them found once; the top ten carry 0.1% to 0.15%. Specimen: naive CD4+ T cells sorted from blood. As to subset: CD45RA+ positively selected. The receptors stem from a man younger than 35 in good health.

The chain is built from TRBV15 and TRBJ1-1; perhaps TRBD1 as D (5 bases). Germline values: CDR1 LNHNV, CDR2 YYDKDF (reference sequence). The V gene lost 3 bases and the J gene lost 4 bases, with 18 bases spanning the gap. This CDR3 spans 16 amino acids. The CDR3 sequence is CATSRDSDKWGTEAFF. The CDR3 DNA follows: TGTGCCACCAGCAGGGATTCGGACAAGTGGGGCACTGAAGCTTTCTTT.

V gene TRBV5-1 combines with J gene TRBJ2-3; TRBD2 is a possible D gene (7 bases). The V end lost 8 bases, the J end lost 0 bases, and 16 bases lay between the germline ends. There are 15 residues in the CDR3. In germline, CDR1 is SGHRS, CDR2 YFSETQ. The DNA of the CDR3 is TGCGCCAGTGTTCGGGGGGCTACTAGCACAGATACGCAGTATTTT. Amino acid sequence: CASVRGATSTDTQYF.

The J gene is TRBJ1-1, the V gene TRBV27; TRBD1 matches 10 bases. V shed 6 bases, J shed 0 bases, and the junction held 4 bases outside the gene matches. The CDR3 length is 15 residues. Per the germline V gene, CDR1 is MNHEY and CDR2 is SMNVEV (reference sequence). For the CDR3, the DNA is TGTGCCAGCAGAGCGGGACAGGGGATGAACACTGAAGCTTTCTTT. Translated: CASRAGQGMNTEAFF.

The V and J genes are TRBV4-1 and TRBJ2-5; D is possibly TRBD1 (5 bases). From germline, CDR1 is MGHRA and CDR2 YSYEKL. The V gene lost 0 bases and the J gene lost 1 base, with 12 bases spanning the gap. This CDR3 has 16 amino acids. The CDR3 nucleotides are TGCGCCAGCAGCCAAGACAAGTCAGGGTCCCAAGAGACCCAGTACTTC. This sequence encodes CASSQDKSGSQETQYF.

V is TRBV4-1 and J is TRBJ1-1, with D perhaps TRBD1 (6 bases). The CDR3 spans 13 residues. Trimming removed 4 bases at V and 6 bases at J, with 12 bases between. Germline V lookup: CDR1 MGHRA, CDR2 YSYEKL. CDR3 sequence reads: CASSPTGRPEAFF. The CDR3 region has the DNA TGCGCCAGCAGCCCTACAGGGCGCCCTGAAGCTTTCTTT.

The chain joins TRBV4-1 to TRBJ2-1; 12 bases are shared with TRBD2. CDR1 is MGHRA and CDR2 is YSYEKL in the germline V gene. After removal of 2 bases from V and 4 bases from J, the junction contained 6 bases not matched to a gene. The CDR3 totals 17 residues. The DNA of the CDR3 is TGCGCCAGCAGCCAATTCCCTACTAGCGGGGGGTACAATGAGCAGTTCTTC. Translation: CASSQFPTSGGYNEQFF.

CDR3 in amino acids: CAISSGTGNSPLHF. CDR3 in DNA: TGTGCCATCAGTTCCGGGACGGGTAATTCACCCCTCCACTTT. This rearrangement joins TRBV10-3 to TRBJ1-6; tentative D call: TRBD1 (5 bases). CDR3 length: 14 residues. The V gene's germline CDR1 is ENHRY and CDR2 SYGVKD. V dropped 5 bases and J dropped 6 bases, with 11 bases sitting between them.

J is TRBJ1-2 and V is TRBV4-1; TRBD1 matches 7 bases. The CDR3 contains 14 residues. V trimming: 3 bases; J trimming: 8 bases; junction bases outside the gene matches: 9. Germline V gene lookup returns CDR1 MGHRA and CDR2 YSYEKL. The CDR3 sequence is CASSQEPGQWGYTF. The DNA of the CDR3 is TGCGCCAGCAGCCAGGAACCGGGACAGTGGGGCTACACCTTC.

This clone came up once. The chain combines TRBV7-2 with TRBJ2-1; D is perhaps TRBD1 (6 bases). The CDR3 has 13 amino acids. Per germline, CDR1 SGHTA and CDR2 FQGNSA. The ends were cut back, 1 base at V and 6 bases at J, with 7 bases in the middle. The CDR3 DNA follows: TGTGCCAGCAGCTTAGGAGGGGGCAATGAGCAGTTCTTC. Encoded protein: CASSLGGGNEQFF.

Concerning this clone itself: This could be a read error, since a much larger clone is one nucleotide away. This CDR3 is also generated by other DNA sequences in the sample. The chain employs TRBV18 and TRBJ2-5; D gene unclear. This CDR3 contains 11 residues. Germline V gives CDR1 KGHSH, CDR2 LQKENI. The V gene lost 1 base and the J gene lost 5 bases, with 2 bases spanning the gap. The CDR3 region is CASSPQETQYF. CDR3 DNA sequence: TGTGCCAGCTCACCACAGGAGACCCAGTACTTC.

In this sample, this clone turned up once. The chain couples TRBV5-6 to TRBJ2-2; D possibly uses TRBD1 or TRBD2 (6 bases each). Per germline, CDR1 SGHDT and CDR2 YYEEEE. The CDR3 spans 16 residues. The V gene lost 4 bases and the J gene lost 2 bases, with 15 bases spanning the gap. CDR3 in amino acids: CASSPDGGPNTGELFF. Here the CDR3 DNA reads TGTGCCAGCAGCCCTGACGGGGGCCCCAACACCGGGGAGCTGTTTTTT.

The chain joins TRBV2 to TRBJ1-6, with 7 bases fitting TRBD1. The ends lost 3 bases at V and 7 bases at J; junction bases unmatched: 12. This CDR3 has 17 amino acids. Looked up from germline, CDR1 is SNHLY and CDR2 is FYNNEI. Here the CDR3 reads CASSDRAPGQRNSPLHF. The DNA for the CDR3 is TGTGCCAGCAGTGACCGTGCCCCGGGACAGAGGAATTCACCCCTCCACTTT.

CDR3: CASSYSSVGETQYF. In nucleotides, the CDR3 is TGTGCCAGCAGTTACTCCAGCGTAGGAGAGACCCAGTACTTC. The V and J genes are TRBV6-5 and TRBJ2-5; D is ambiguous. Germline V gene sequence: CDR1 MNHEY, CDR2 SVGAGI. The CDR3 totals 14 residues. Trimming removed 0 bases from V and 4 bases from J, with 9 bases in between.

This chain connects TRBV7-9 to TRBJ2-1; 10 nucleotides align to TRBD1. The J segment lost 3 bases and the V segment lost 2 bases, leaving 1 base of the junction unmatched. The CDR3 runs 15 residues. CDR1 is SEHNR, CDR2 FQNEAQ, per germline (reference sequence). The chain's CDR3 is CASSLWDRGYNEQFF. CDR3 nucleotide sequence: TGTGCCAGCAGCTTATGGGACAGGGGCTACAATGAGCAGTTCTTC.

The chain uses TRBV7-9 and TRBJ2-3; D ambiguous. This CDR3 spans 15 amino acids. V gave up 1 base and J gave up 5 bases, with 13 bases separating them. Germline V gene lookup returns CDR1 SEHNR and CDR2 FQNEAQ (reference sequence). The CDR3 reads CASSLEVVARDTQYF. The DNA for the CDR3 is TGTGCCAGCAGCTTAGAGGTGGTGGCGAGAGATACGCAGTATTTT.

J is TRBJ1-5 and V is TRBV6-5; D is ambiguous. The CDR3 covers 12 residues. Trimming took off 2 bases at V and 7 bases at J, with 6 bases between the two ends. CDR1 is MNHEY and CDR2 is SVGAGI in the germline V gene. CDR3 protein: CASSYGFQPQHF. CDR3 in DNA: TGTGCCAGCAGTTACGGCTTCCAGCCCCAGCATTTT.

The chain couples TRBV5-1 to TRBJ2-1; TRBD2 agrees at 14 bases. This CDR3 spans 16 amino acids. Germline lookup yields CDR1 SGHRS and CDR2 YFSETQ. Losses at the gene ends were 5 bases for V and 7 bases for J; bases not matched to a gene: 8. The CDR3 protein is CASRDPGLAGVNEQFF. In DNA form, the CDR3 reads TGCGCCAGCAGGGACCCGGGACTAGCGGGGGTAAATGAGCAGTTCTTC.

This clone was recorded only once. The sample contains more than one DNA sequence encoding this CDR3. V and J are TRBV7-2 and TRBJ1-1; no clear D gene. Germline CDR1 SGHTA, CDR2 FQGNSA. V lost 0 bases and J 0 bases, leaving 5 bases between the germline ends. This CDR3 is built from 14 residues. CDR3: CASSLAAVNTEAFF. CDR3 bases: TGTGCCAGCAGCTTAGCTGCCGTGAACACTGAAGCTTTCTTT. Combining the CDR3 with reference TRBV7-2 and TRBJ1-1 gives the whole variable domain GAGVSQSPSNKVTEKGKDVELRCDPISGHTALYWYRQSLGQGLEFLIYFQGNSAPDKSGLPSDRFSAERTGGSVSTLTIQRTQQEDSAVYLCASSLAAVNTEAFFGQGTRLTVV.

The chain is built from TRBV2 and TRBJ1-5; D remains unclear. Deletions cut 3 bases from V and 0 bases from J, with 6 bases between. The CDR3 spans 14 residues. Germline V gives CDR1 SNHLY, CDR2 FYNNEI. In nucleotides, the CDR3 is TGTGCCAGCAGTGACAGTCCTAGCAATCAGCCCCAGCATTTT. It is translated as CASSDSPSNQPQHF.

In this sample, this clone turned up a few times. The CDR3 DNA reads TGTGCCAGCAGCTTGGCAGGGGGCTCACATCAGCCCCAGCATTTT. The encoded protein is CASSLAGGSHQPQHF. The rearrangement uses TRBV5-5 and TRBJ1-5; 8 bases agree with TRBD1. From germline, CDR1 is SGHKS and CDR2 YYEKEE (reference sequence). This CDR3 contains 15 residues. V lost 0 bases to trimming and J lost 5 bases; unmatched junction nucleotides: 4.